This is a list of T cell receptor beta chains from one sample in a study of T cell changes during pregnancy in multiple sclerosis. Profiled with immunoSEQ multiplex PCR; TCRdb holds only in-frame clones, not every one. The sample contains over 85,000 clones, around 90% of which appear only once. The source material was peripheral blood, sampled in the first trimester of pregnancy. The receptor set was obtained from a female donor in good health, enrolled as a control in a pregnancy study. Each CDR3 is given without its conserved first and last residue.

j_call | v_call | cdr3_aa
TRBJ2-7 | TRBV6-5 | ASSYTAGTPYEQY
TRBJ2-1 | TRBV6-1 | ASSPDRARDNEQF
TRBJ1-1 | TRBV4-3 | ASSPQQGSNTEAF
TRBJ2-1 | TRBV11-2 | ASSLGLAGGEQF
TRBJ2-3 | TRBV4-1 | ASSRPQGDTQY
TRBJ1-2 | TRBV4-1 | ASSQAPGGGTSNYGYT
TRBJ1-1 | TRBV7-3 | ASSSGWNTEAF
TRBJ2-7 | TRBV27 | ASRTSVHEQY
TRBJ2-3 | TRBV6-4 | ASSSGTSTDTQY
TRBJ2-6 | TRBV18 | ASSPLAGANSGANVLT
TRBJ2-3 | TRBV14 | ASSLSGGYPTDTQY
TRBJ1-1 | TRBV28 | AIGQPMNTEAF
TRBJ2-5 | TRBV7-8 | ASSSRLAGAETQY
TRBJ2-1 | TRBV11-3 | ASSQRGTGGNEQF
TRBJ2-7 | TRBV5-4 | ASSSRGTYEQY
TRBJ2-6 | TRBV18 | ASSPTDSGANVLT
TRBJ2-5 | TRBV11-2 | ASTRSASVKQETQY
TRBJ1-1 | TRBV11-2 | ASSLQGNTEAF
TRBJ2-7 | TRBV7-7 | ASSPEGAPSYEQY